This TCR beta chain is drawn from a study of T-cell reconstitution after alpha-beta-depleted transplantation in children. As it was prepared, the TCRbeta library received unique molecular identifiers. TCRdb itself ran the PCR reads through MiXCR, one entry per CDR3 protein. In the table there are under 450,000 distinct CDR3 sequences, 13% of which are singletons. The ends were cut back, 3 bases at V and 1 base at J, with 6 bases in the middle. From germline, CDR1 is SGHTA and CDR2 FQGNSA. This CDR3 region has 13 residues. The chain couples TRBV7-2 to TRBJ2-5; D gene unclear. The sample in question was PBMCs, obtained from the stem cell graft. This TCR was recovered from a human donor who donated a stem cell graft to a child with Fanconi anemia. The CDR3 DNA sequence: TGTGCCAGCAGCTTCACTTTCCAAGAGACCCAGTACTTC. It encodes CASSFTFQETQYF. Based on the CDR3 plus reference TRBV7-2 and TRBJ2-5, the full variable domain is GAGVSQSPSNKVTEKGKDVELRCDPISGHTALYWYRQSLGQGLEFLIYFQGNSAPDKSGLPSDRFSAERTGGSVSTLTIQRTQQEDSAVYLCASSFTFQETQYFGPGTRLLVL.